This entry lists 14 T cell receptor beta chains sequenced from one sample in a study of blood T cell repertoires in COVID-19. Profiling relied on immunoSEQ multiplex PCR, and the TCRdb table lists in-frame clones only, not all of them. The data show over 60,000 clones, 82% seen once. Material: peripheral blood. The source of these receptors is a woman older than 75 with acute or convalescent COVID-19.

The rearrangement uses TRBV27 and TRBJ2-3; weak D call: TRBD2 (6 bases). Germline V CDR1 and CDR2: MNHEY, SMNVEV (reference sequence). This CDR3 region has 16 residues. V was clipped by 5 bases and J by 0 bases, with 15 bases between them. The DNA for the CDR3 is TGTGCCAGCAGTAGCTATAGCGGCATAAGCACAGATACGCAGTATTTT. Protein sequence: CASSSYSGISTDTQYF.

The rearrangement joins TRBV5-8 to TRBJ2-5; TRBD1 matches at 9 bases. This CDR3 comprises 14 residues. Germline V CDR1 and CDR2: SGHTS, YDEGEE. The V gene end was trimmed by 4 bases and the J gene end by 3 bases; junction bases not matched to a gene: 4. The CDR3 here is CASSIGTGKETQYF. DNA for the CDR3: TGTGCCAGCAGCATCGGGACAGGGAAAGAGACCCAGTACTTC.

J is TRBJ1-2 and V is TRBV7-2; 11 bases fit TRBD1. The CDR3 loop spans 14 amino acids. Germline V gene lookup returns CDR1 SGHTA and CDR2 FQGNSA. The V gene end was trimmed by 5 bases and the J gene end by 6 bases; junction bases not matched to a gene: 5. In nucleotides, the CDR3 is TGTGCCAGCAGCACCTTGGACAGGGGGCATGGCTACACCTTC. It yields the protein CASSTLDRGHGYTF. Full variable domain (outside the CDR3, taken from reference TRBV7-2 and TRBJ1-2): GAGVSQSPSNKVTEKGKDVELRCDPISGHTALYWYRQSLGQGLEFLIYFQGNSAPDKSGLPSDRFSAERTGGSVSTLTIQRTQQEDSAVYLCASSTLDRGHGYTFGSGTRLTVV.

The chain joins TRBV3-1 (or the pseudogene TRBV3-2) to TRBJ1-3; D uncertain. The V gene's germline CDR1 is LGHDT and CDR2 YNNKEL (reference sequence). Trimming left V 2 bases short and J 2 bases short, with 7 bases between. The CDR3 contains 14 residues. CDR3 loop: CASSQSEAGNTIYF. The CDR3 region has the DNA TGTGCCAGCAGCCAATCAGAGGCTGGAAACACCATATATTTT.

V usage is TRBV24-1 and J usage is TRBJ2-5; D unresolved. The V gene's germline CDR1 is KGHDR and CDR2 SFDVKD. With 7 bases removed from V and 4 bases from J, the gap between germline ends came to 9 bases. This CDR3 has 12 amino acids. DNA for the CDR3: TGTGCCACCAGGGGCAGTACAGAGACCCAGTACTTC. This gives the protein CATRGSTETQYF.

The V and J genes are TRBV19 and TRBJ2-3; TRBD2 aligns across 14 bases. The germline CDR1 and CDR2 sequences are LNHDA and SQIVND (reference sequence). The V segment lost 8 bases and the J segment 0 bases; nucleotides outside the gene matches: 4. This CDR3 is 16 amino acids long. The chain's CDR3 is CASRTSGRPSTDTQYF. The CDR3 nucleotides read TGTGCCAGTCGGACTAGCGGGAGGCCTAGCACAGATACGCAGTATTTT.

The chain employs TRBV7-9 and TRBJ2-1, with 8 bases that match TRBD2. J was trimmed by 7 bases and V by 8 bases; bases with no gene match: 13. The germline CDR1 and CDR2 sequences are SEHNR and FQNEAQ (reference sequence). This CDR3 is built from 15 residues. CDR3 protein: CASAGRAGEGNEQFF. As DNA, the CDR3 is TGTGCCAGCGCGGGGCGAGCGGGAGAGGGGAATGAGCAGTTCTTC.

This clone occurred a few times. The V gene is TRBV10-3, the J gene TRBJ1-4; D possibly corresponds to TRBD1 (5 bases). The CDR3 loop spans 16 amino acids. Trimming took off 6 bases at V and 1 base at J, with 15 bases between the two ends. Germline lookup yields CDR1 ENHRY and CDR2 SYGVKD. The CDR3 region is CAIREGVYRTNEKLFF. The CDR3 DNA follows: TGTGCCATCAGGGAAGGGGTATACAGAACTAATGAAAAACTGTTTTTT.

This clone has only one observation. The chain joins TRBV2 to TRBJ1-1; D is uncertain. From germline, CDR1 is SNHLY and CDR2 FYNNEI. V was pared by 3 bases and J by 0 bases, with 8 bases between. The CDR3 is made up of 14 amino acids. CDR3: CASSDQVLNTEAFF. The DNA for the CDR3 is TGTGCCAGCAGTGATCAGGTGTTGAACACTGAAGCTTTCTTT.

This clone has a handful of counts. The chain is built from TRBV15 and TRBJ2-7, with D hard to call. The germline gives CDR1 LNHNV, CDR2 YYDKDF (reference sequence). CDR3 length equals 14 residues. The germline V and J ends were trimmed by 1 base and 0 bases, with 7 bases remaining between them. The DNA for the CDR3 is TGTGCCACCAGCAGAGTTCCGAGCTCCTACGAGCAGTACTTC. It translates to CATSRVPSSYEQYF.

The chain is built from TRBV28 and TRBJ2-1; perhaps TRBD1 as D (6 bases). V gave up 6 bases and J gave up 4 bases, with 19 bases separating them. Germline CDR1 and CDR2: MDHEN and SYDVKM. The CDR3 spans 16 residues. CDR3 nucleotide sequence: TGTGCCAGCAGCCAATCCACGGGACACCTTTACAATGAGCAGTTCTTC. This sequence encodes CASSQSTGHLYNEQFF.

V usage is TRBV19 and J usage is TRBJ1-1, with TRBD1 as a possible D gene (5 bases). The CDR3 is 15 residues long. Per the germline V gene, CDR1 is LNHDA and CDR2 is SQIVND (reference sequence). The V and J ends lost 3 bases and 5 bases respectively, with 16 bases between them. The CDR3: CASSMSLSGRTEAFF. The CDR3 DNA sequence: TGTGCCAGTAGTATGAGCTTATCAGGGCGGACTGAAGCTTTCTTT.

V is TRBV4-3 and J is TRBJ2-7, with D perhaps matching TRBD1 (5 bases). The CDR3 has 14 amino acids. Germline CDR1 reads LGHNA; CDR2 reads YSLEER. With 1 base removed from V and 6 bases from J, the gap between germline ends came to 13 bases. The CDR3 sequence is CASSQVPGSGEQYF. The CDR3 DNA reads as TGCGCCAGCAGCCAAGTTCCAGGGTCAGGCGAGCAGTACTTC.

V and J are TRBV4-1 and TRBJ2-7, with a tentative D call TRBD1 (6 bases). Germline V gene sequence: CDR1 MGHRA, CDR2 YSYEKL. The CDR3 sequence is 16 residues long. V dropped 3 bases and J dropped 0 bases, with 15 bases sitting between them. The CDR3 DNA reads TGCGCCAGCAGCCAGCCCCGGGACACCAACTCCTACGAGCAGTACTTC. This encodes CASSQPRDTNSYEQYF.